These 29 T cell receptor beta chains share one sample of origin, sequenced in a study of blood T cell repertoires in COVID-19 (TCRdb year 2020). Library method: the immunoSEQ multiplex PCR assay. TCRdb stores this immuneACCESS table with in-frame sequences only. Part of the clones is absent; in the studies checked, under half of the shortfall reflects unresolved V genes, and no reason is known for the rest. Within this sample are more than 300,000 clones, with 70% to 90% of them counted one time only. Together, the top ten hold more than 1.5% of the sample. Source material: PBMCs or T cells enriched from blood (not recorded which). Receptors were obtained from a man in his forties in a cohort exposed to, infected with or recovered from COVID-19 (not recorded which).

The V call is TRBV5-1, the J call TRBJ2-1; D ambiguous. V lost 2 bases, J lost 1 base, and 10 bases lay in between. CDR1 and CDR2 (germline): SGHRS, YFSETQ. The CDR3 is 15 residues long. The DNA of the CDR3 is TGCGCCAGCAGCTTAAGGAGAGAGTCCTACAATGAGCAGTTCTTC. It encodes CASSLRRESYNEQFF.

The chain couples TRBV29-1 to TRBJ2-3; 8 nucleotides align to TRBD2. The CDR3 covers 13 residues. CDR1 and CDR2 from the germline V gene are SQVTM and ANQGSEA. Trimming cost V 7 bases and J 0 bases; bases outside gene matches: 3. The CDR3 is CSALAGSTDTQYF. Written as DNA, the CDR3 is TGCAGCGCCTTAGCGGGGAGCACAGATACGCAGTATTTT.

The CDR3 loop is CACLGASYNEQFF. The DNA of the CDR3 is TGTGCCTGCCTTGGGGCCTCCTACAATGAGCAGTTCTTC. The chain employs TRBV28 and TRBJ2-1; D might be TRBD1 (5 bases). The ends were cut back, 11 bases at V and 0 bases at J, with 11 bases in the middle. CDR1 MDHEN and CDR2 SYDVKM come from the germline V gene. The CDR3 contains 13 residues. The complete variable domain, with remaining parts taken from reference TRBV28 and TRBJ2-1, reads DVKVTQSSRYLVKRTGEKVFLECVQDMDHENMFWYRQDPGLGLRLIYFSYDVKMKEKGDIPEGYSVSREKKERFSLILESASTNQTSMYLCACLGASYNEQFFGPGTRLTVL.

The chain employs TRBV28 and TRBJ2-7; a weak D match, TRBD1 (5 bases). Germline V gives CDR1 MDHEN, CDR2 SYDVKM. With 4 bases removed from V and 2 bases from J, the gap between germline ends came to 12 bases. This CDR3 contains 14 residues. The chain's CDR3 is CASSYQGVPYEQYF. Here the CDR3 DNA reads TGTGCCAGCAGTTATCAGGGTGTCCCCTACGAGCAGTACTTC. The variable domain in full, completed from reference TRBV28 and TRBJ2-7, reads DVKVTQSSRYLVKRTGEKVFLECVQDMDHENMFWYRQDPGLGLRLIYFSYDVKMKEKGDIPEGYSVSREKKERFSLILESASTNQTSMYLCASSYQGVPYEQYFGPGTRLTVT.

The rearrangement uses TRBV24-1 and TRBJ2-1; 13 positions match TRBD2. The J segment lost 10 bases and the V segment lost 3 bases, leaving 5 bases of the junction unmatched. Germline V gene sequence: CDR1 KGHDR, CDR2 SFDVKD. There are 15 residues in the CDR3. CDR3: CATSDPGLAGYEQFF. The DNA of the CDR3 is TGTGCCACCAGTGATCCGGGACTAGCGGGATACGAGCAGTTCTTC.

The CDR3 spells CASSMRGQGNTGELFF. The CDR3 coding sequence is TGTGCCAGTAGTATGCGGGGACAGGGGAACACCGGGGAGCTGTTTTTT. This chain connects TRBV19 to TRBJ2-2; TRBD1 matches at 9 bases. Germline V gene sequence: CDR1 LNHDA, CDR2 SQIVND (reference sequence). The CDR3 is 16 residues long. The ends lost 3 bases at V and 1 base at J; junction bases unmatched: 3.

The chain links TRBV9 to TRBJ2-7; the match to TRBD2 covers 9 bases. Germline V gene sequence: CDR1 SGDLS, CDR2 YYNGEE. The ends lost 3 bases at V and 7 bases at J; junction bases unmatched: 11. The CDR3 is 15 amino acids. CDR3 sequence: CASSGQTSGPWEQYF. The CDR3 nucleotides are TGTGCCAGCAGCGGGCAGACTAGCGGACCTTGGGAGCAGTACTTC.

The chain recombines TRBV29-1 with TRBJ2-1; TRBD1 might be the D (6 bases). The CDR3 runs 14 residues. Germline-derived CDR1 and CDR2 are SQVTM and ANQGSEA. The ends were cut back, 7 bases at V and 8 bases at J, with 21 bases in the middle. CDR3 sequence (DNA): TGCAGCGGCCGGACTTCCCCTGCAGGGGATGAGCAGTTCTTC. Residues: CSGRTSPAGDEQFF.

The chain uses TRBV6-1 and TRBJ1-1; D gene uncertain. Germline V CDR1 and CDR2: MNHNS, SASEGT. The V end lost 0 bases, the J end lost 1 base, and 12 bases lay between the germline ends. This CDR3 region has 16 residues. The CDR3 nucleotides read TGTGCCAGCAGTGAAGCCGAGGGCAGGAAGAACACTGAAGCTTTCTTT. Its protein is CASSEAEGRKNTEAFF.

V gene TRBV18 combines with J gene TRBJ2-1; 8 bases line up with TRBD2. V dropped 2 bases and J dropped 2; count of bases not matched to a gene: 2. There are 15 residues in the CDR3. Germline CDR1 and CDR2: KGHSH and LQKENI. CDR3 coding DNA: TGTGCCAGCTCACCAAGCGGGGGCACCTACAATGAGCAGTTCTTC. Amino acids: CASSPSGGTYNEQFF.

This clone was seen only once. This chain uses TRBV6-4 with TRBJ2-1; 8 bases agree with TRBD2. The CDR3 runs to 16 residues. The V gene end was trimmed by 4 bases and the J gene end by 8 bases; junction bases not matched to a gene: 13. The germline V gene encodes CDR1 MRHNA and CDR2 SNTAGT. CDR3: CASSAEAGEGGYEQFF. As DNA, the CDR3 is TGTGCCAGCAGTGCCGAAGCGGGAGAGGGAGGCTATGAGCAGTTCTTC.

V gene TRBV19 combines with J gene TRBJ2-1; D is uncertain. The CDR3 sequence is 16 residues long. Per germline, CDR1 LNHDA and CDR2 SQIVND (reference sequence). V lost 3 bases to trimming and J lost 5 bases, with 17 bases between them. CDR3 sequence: CASSIGRLNFNNEQFF. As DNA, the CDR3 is TGTGCCAGTAGTATCGGAAGACTTAACTTTAACAATGAGCAGTTCTTC.

The CDR3 spells CASSLELGSTGGYTF. The CDR3 nucleotides read TGCGCCAGCAGCCTGGAATTAGGCAGTACAGGGGGCTACACCTTC. V gene TRBV5-1 combines with J gene TRBJ1-2; maybe TRBD1 (6 bases). Deletions cut 4 bases from V and 8 bases from J, with 21 bases between. Germline V CDR1 and CDR2: SGHRS, YFSETQ. The CDR3 sequence is 15 residues long.

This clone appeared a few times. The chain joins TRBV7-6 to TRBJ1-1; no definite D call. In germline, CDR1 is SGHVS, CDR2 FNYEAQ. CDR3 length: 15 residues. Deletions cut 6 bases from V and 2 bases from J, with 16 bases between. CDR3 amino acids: CASRQMGDTNTEAFF. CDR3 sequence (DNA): TGTGCCAGCAGGCAGATGGGAGACACAAACACTGAAGCTTTCTTT. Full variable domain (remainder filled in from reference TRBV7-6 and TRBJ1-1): GAGVSQSPRYKVTKRGQDVALRCDPISGHVSLYWYRQALGQGPEFLTYFNYEAQQDKSGLPNDRFSAERPEGSISTLTIQRTEQRDSAMYRCASRQMGDTNTEAFFGQGTRLTVV.

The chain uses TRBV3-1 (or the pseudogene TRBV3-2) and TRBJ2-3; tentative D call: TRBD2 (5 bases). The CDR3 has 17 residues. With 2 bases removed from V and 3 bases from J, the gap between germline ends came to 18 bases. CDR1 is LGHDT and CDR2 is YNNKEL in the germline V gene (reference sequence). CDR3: CASSQRRALGITDTQYF. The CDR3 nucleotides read TGTGCCAGCAGCCAAAGGCGGGCATTAGGGATTACAGATACGCAGTATTTT.

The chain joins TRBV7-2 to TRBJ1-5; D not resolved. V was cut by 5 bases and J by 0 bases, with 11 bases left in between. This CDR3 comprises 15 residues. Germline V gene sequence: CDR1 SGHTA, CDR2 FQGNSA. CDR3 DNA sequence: TGTGCCAGCAGCGCCGGAGATTATAGCAATCAGCCCCAGCATTTT. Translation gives CASSAGDYSNQPQHF. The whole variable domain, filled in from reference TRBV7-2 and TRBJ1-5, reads GAGVSQSPSNKVTEKGKDVELRCDPISGHTALYWYRQSLGQGLEFLIYFQGNSAPDKSGLPSDRFSAERTGGSVSTLTIQRTQQEDSAVYLCASSAGDYSNQPQHFGDGTRLSIL.

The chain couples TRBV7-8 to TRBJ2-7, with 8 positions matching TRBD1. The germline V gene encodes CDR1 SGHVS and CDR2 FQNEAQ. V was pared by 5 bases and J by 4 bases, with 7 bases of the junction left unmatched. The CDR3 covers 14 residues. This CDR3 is CASSPGQVYYEQYF. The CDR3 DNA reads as TGTGCCAGCAGCCCGGGACAGGTGTATTACGAGCAGTACTTC.

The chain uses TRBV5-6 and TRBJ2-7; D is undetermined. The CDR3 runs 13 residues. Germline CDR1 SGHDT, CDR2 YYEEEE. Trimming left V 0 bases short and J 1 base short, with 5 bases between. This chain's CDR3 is CASSLGQSYEQYF. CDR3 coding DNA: TGTGCCAGCAGCTTGGGACAATCCTACGAGCAGTACTTC.

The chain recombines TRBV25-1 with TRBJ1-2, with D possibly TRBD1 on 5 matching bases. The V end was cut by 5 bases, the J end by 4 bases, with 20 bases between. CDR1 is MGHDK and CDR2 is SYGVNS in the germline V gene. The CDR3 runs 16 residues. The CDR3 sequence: CASSKHSGLGGYGYTF. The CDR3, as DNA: TGTGCCAGCAGTAAACACTCCGGGCTCGGGGGCTATGGCTACACCTTC.

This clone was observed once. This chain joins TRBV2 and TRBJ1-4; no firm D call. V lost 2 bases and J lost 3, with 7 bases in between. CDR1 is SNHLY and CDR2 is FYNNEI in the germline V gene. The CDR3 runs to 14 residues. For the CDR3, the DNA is TGTGCCAGCAGTGAAACAAGATCTAATGAAAAACTGTTTTTT. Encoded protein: CASSETRSNEKLFF. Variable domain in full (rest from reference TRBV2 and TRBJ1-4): EPEVTQTPSHQVTQMGQEVILRCVPISNHLYFYWYRQILGQKVEFLVSFYNNEISEKSEIFDDQFSVERPDGSNFTLKIRSTKLEDSAMYFCASSETRSNEKLFFGSGTQLSVL.

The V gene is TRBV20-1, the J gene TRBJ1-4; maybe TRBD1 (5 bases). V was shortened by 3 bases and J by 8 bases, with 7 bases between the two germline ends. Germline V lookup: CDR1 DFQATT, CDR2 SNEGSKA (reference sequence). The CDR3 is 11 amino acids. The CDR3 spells CSASDREKLFF. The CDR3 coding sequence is TGCAGTGCTAGCGACAGAGAAAAACTGTTTTTT.

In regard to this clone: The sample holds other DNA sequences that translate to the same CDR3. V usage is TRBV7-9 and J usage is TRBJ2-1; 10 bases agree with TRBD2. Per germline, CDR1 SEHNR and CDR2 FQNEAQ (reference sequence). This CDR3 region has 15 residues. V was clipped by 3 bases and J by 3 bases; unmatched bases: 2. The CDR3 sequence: CASSLGTSDYNEQFF. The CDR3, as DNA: TGTGCCAGCAGCTTGGGGACTAGCGACTACAATGAGCAGTTCTTC.

As DNA, the CDR3 is TGTGCCAGCAGCCCACCCCCTACCAGGGGGCGGAATGAAAAACTGTTTTTT. Its translation is CASSPPPTRGRNEKLFF. The rearrangement joins TRBV27 to TRBJ1-4; 8 nucleotides agree with TRBD1. V lost 6 bases and J lost 5; bases outside the gene matches: 14. The germline V gene encodes CDR1 MNHEY and CDR2 SMNVEV (reference sequence). The CDR3 spans 17 residues. Full variable domain (remainder filled in from reference TRBV27 and TRBJ1-4): EAQVTQNPRYLITVTGKKLTVTCSQNMNHEYMSWYRQDPGLGLRQIYYSMNVEVTDKGDVPEGYKVSRKEKRNFPLILESPSPNQTSLYFCASSPPPTRGRNEKLFFGSGTQLSVL.

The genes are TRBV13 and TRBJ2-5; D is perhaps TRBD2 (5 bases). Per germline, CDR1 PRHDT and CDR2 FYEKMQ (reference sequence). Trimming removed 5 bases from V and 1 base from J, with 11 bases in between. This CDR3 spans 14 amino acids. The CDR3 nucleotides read TGTGCCAGCAGCCAGAGGACTGTCCAAGAGACCCAGTACTTC. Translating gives CASSQRTVQETQYF.

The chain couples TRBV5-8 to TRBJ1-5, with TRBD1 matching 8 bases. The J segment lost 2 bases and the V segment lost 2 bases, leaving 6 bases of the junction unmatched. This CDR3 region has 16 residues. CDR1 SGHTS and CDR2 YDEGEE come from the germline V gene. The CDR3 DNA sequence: TGTGCCAGCAGCTTCCGGACAGGGAGGCGCAATCAGCCCCAGCATTTT. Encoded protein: CASSFRTGRRNQPQHF.

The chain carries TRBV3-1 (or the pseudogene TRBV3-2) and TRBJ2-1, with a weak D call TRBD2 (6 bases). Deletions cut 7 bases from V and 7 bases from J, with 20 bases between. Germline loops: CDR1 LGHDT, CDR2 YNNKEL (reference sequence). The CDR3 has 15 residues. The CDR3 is CASTPMAGSANEQFF. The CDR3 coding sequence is TGTGCCAGCACCCCTATGGCCGGGAGCGCAAATGAGCAGTTCTTC.

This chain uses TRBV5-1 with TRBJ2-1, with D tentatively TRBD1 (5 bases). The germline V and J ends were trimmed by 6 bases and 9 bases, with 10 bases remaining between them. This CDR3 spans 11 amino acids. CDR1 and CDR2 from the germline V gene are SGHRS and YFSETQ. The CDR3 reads CASTPGSEQFF. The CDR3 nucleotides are TGCGCCAGCACTCCAGGGTCTGAGCAGTTCTTC.

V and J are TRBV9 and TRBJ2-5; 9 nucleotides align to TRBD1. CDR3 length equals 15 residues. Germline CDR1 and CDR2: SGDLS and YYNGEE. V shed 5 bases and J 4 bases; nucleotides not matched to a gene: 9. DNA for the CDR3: TGTGCCAGCAGTCACGGGACAGGGCTTGGAGAGACCCAGTACTTC. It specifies CASSHGTGLGETQYF.

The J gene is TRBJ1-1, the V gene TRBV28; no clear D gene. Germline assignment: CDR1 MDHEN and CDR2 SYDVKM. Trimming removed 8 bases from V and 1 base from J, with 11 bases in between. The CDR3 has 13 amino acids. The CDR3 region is CASSTTRNTEAFF. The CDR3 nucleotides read TGTGCCAGCTCAACAACACGGAACACTGAAGCTTTCTTT. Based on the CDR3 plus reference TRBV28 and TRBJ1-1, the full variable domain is DVKVTQSSRYLVKRTGEKVFLECVQDMDHENMFWYRQDPGLGLRLIYFSYDVKMKEKGDIPEGYSVSREKKERFSLILESASTNQTSMYLCASSTTRNTEAFFGQGTRLTVV.